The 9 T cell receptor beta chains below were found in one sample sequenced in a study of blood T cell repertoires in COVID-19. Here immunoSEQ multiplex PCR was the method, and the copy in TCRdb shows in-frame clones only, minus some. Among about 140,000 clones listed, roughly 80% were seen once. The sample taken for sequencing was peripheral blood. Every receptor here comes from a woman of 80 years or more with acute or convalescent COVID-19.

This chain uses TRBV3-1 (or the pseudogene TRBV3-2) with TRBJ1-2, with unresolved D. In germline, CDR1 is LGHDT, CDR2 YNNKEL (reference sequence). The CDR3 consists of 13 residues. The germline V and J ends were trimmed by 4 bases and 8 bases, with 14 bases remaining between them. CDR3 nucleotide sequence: TGTGCCAGCAGCCCCCGGACTCTCCGGGGCTACACCTTC. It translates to CASSPRTLRGYTF.

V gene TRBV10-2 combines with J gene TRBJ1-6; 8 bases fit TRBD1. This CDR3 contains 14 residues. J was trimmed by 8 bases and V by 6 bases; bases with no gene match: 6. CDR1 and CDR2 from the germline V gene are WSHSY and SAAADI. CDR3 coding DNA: TGCGCCAGCAGAACAGGGGGAGGCTATTCACCCCTCCACTTT. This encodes CASRTGGGYSPLHF.

CDR3 DNA: TGTGCCAGCAGGTCCGGGGTGGGAGGGACAGATACGCAGTATTTT. Translation: CASRSGVGGTDTQYF. V and J are TRBV6-5 and TRBJ2-3; TRBD2 matches 7 bases. The CDR3 totals 15 residues. The junction had 9 bases not matched to a gene; V was cut back by 6 bases and J by 3 bases. CDR1 MNHEY and CDR2 SVGAGI come from the germline V gene.

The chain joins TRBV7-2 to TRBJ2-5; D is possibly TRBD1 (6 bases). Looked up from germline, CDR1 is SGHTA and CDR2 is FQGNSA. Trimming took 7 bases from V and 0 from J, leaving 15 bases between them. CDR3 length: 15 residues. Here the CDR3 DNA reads TGTGCCAGCACCTACAGTTACAGGGACCAAGAGACCCAGTACTTC. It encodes CASTYSYRDQETQYF.

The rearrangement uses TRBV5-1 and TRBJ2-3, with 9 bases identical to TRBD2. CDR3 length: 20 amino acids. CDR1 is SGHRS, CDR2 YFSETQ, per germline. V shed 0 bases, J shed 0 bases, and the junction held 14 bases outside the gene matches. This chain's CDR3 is CASSLDPPISLAGSTDTQYF. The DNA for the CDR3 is TGCGCCAGCAGCTTGGATCCCCCCATCTCCCTAGCGGGGAGCACAGATACGCAGTATTTT.

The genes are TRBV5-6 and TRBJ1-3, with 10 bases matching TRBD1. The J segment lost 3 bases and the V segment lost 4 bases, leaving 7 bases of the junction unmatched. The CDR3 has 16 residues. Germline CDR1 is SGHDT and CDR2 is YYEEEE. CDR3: CASSTRQGAVGNTIYF. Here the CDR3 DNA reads TGTGCCAGCAGCACCCGACAGGGGGCGGTTGGAAACACCATATATTTT.

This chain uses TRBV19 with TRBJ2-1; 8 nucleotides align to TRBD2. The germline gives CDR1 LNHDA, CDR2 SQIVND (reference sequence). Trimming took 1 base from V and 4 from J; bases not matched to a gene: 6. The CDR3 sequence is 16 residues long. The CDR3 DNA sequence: TGTGCCAGTAGTATAGTTGGCGGGAGGTCTTACAATGAGCAGTTCTTC. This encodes CASSIVGGRSYNEQFF.

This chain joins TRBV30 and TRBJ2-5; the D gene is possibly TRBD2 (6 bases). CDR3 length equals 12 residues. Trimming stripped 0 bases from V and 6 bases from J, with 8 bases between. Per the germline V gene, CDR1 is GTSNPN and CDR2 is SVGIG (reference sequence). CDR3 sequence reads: CAWSVGGKTQYF. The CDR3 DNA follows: TGTGCCTGGAGTGTGGGGGGTAAGACCCAGTACTTC.

CDR3 coding DNA: TGTGCCACCAGTGACCCAGGGGTAAGGGAGCAGTTCTTC. Translating it yields CATSDPGVREQFF. The chain uses TRBV24-1 and TRBJ2-1; the D gene is possibly TRBD1 (6 bases). V was trimmed by 4 bases and J by 10 bases, leaving 13 bases between them. Germline V gene sequence: CDR1 KGHDR, CDR2 SFDVKD. The CDR3 spans 13 residues.